The sequence of this T cell receptor beta chain was determined in a study of cytomegalovirus exposure and HLA in healthy donors. Study-wide points: A previous analysis found most TCR beta V segments productive roughly 87% or roughly 30% of the time. Highly shared sequence variants in one cluster were likely a sequencing artifact.

Both 60 Vbeta primers and 13 Jbeta primers went into the PCR. The data were produced by immunoSEQ multiplex PCR, yet TCRdb's version contains in-frame clones alone and is incomplete. Among 95,000 to 150,000 clones listed, around three quarters were seen once. Comment on this clone: Its target is not known.

Deletions cut 6 bases from V and 2 bases from J, with 10 bases between. CDR3 size: 13 residues. The germline gives CDR1 SNHLY, CDR2 FYNNEI. The sequencing input was PBMCs. The V gene is TRBV2, the J gene TRBJ1-1, with D possibly being TRBD1 (6 bases). The sequence was collected from a human donor in good health. The chain's CDR3 is CASSSQGNTEAFF. The DNA for the CDR3 is TGTGCCAGCAGCTCACAGGGAAACACTGAAGCTTTCTTT.